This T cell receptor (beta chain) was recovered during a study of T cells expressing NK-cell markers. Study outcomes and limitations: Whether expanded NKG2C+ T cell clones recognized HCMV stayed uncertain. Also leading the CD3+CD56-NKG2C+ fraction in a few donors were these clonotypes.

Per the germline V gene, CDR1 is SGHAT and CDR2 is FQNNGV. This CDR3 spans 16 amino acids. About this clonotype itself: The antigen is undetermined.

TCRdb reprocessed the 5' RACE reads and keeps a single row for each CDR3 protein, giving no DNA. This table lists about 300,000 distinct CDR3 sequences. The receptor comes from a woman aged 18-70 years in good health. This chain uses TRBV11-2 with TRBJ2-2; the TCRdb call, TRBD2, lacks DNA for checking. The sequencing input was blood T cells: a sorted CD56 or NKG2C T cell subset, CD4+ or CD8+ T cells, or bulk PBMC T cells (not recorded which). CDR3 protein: CASSLVILGSTGELFF. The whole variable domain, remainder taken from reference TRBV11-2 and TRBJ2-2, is EAGVAQSPRYKIIEKRQSVAFWCNPISGHATLYWYQQILGQGPKLLIQFQNNGVVDDSQLPKDRFSAERLKGVDSTLKIQPAKLEDSAVYLCASSLVILGSTGELFFGEGSRLTVL.